This T cell receptor beta chain was sequenced during a study of a mutant IDH1 vaccine in newly diagnosed glioma. Study information: Patients received vaccination from 4-6 weeks after radiotherapy alone, or with temozolomide cycles. Treated patients had a mean age of approximately 40 years and a roughly 60% male, around 40% female split.

Time point indicated: week 23, last vaccination. What each vaccine dose contained was 300 ug of mutant IDH1 20-mer peptide, accompanied by topical imiquimod. New IDH1-mutant, ATRX-lost WHO grade 3 or 4 astrocytomas occurred in donors. This clone is medium-sized. Antigen specificity is unknown. Germline V gene sequence: CDR1 LNHDA, CDR2 SQIVND (reference sequence). V lost 3 bases and J 2 bases, leaving 13 bases between the germline ends. This CDR3 is built from 15 residues. The data were produced by immunoSEQ multiplex PCR, yet TCRdb's version contains in-frame clones alone and is incomplete. The sample lists approximately 30,000 clones; approximately 78% were seen once.

The TCR comes from a woman aged 25 to 45 with glioma. V usage is TRBV19 and J usage is TRBJ1-1; D possibly corresponds to TRBD1 (5 bases). Sequencing was performed on PBMCs, taken from a glioma patient whose treatment included an IDH1 peptide vaccine. The CDR3 region is CASSMGGRGNTEAFF. CDR3 nucleotide sequence: TGTGCCAGTAGTATGGGGGGACGCGGCAACACTGAAGCTTTCTTT.